The entry that follows covers one TCR beta chain sequence. Its antigen is currently unknown. The V end lost 7 bases, the J end lost 4 bases, and 10 bases lay between the germline ends. This CDR3 is built from 12 residues. Germline CDR1 is SGHAT and CDR2 is FQNNGV. The sample comes from a study of long-term antiretroviral therapy in people with HIV. Regarding the study as a whole: Relative to transplant donor controls, diversity remained lower despite increasing after ART. Clones with expansion before ART led the repertoire at all time points.

They ran version v3.0 of the immunoSEQ assay at survey level. TCRdb's table, derived via immunoSEQ multiplex PCR, lists solely in-frame clones and lacks some. The table shows around 30,000 clones, with roughly 93% occurring only once. V is TRBV11-2 and J is TRBJ1-2; D is possibly TRBD1 (5 bases). Sequencing was performed on unsorted PBMCs, taken 6.2 years after starting antiretroviral therapy. This sequence originates from a man aged 35 to 55 with HIV. The CDR3 protein is CASTPGGYGYTF. Written as DNA, the CDR3 is TGTGCCAGCACACCGGGGGGCTATGGCTACACCTTC.